Listed below are T cell receptor beta chains from one sample, sequenced in a study of post-analysis software for immune sequencing data. TCRdb re-called the PCR reads with MiXCR, one entry per CDR3 protein. The table lists around 710,000 distinct CDR3 sequences, about half of them singletons, with 4.9% in the top ten. The specimen sequenced was blood. These receptors were obtained from a girl aged 10 to 17 with multiple sclerosis. The CDR3 runs from the conserved cysteine through the conserved F or W. The order of the fields is D gene, V gene, clone size, J gene, CDR3 DNA, CDR3 protein. The D gene is left open where the match is weak. Clone size is not always given. Where it is, it says once, few, many or a class for expanded clones.

NA	TRBV28	NA	TRBJ1-2	TGTGCCAGCAGTCCCCCGGAGGTTGGCTACACCTTC	CASSPPEVGYTF
TRBD2	TRBV5-5	NA	TRBJ2-2	TGTGCCAGCAGCCAAGCGCTGAGCGGGAGAGTCGCCGGGGAGCTGTTTTTT	CASSQALSGRVAGELFF
TRBD2	TRBV12-3/TRBV12-4	NA	TRBJ2-3	TGTGCCAGCAGTTCGCTAGCGGCAAGCACAGATACGCAGTATTTT	CASSSLAASTDTQYF
NA	TRBV29-1	few	TRBJ2-3	TGCAGCGTAATCAGGGTAGATACGCAGTATTTT	CSVIRVDTQYF
TRBD1	TRBV7-9	NA	TRBJ2-5	TGTGCCAGCAGCTTAGGCAGGGGGCTTTATGAGACCCAGTACTTC	CASSLGRGLYETQYF
NA	TRBV15	NA	TRBJ2-3	TGTGCCACTAACGAGAGGGCTCGTAGTCCCACAGATACGCAGTATTTT	CATNERARSPTDTQYF
NA	TRBV6-5	few	TRBJ1-2	TGTGCCAGCAGTAGGGACACAGATAACTATGGCTACACCTTC	CASSRDTDNYGYTF
NA	TRBV20-1	few	TRBJ1-5	TGCAGTGCTAGGGCCCCAGGACAGATCAATCAGCCCCAGCATTTT	CSARAPGQINQPQHF
NA	TRBV7-2	few	TRBJ2-5	TGTGCCAGCAGCTTGGTTAGCAGGGAAGAGACCCAGTACTTC	CASSLVSREETQYF
TRBD2	TRBV4-3	NA	TRBJ2-1	TGCGCCAGCAGCCAAGGACTAGCGGGAGGGCCAGCGTACAATGAGCAGTTCTTC	CASSQGLAGGPAYNEQFF
TRBD1	TRBV25-1	NA	TRBJ1-1	TGTGCCAGCAGACAAACAGGGGCGGGCACTGAAGCTTTCTTT	CASRQTGAGTEAFF
TRBD1	TRBV27	few	TRBJ1-2	TGTGCCAGCGGCACGTCACGGGACAGCCGGAGGGTTAACTATGGCTACACCTTC	CASGTSRDSRRVNYGYTF
NA	TRBV20-1	NA	TRBJ2-4	TGCAGTGCCGCGTATGATAGGGCTCGGTTTGTAAATGAGCAGTACTTC	CSAAYDRARFVNEQYF
TRBD1	TRBV20-1	once	TRBJ2-5	TGCAGTGCTAGCAAGACAGGGACAGAGACCCAGTACTTC	CSASKTGTETQYF
TRBD2	TRBV4-3	NA	TRBJ2-1	TGCGCCAGCAGCCAAGATGCGGGGGGGTGGGATGAGCAGTTCTTC	CASSQDAGGWDEQFF
NA	TRBV7-8	NA	TRBJ2-1	TGTGCCAGCAGCGTATCCCTAGGTAGCGGAGCCTACAATGAGCAGTTCTTC	CASSVSLGSGAYNEQFF
TRBD2	TRBV27	few	TRBJ2-1	TGTGCCAGCAGTAAACTAGCGGGAGGCACCTACAATGAGCAGTTCTTC	CASSKLAGGTYNEQFF
NA	TRBV18	NA	TRBJ2-1	TGTGCCAGCTCACCTGGCGGGAACTCCTACAATGAGCAGTTCTTC	CASSPGGNSYNEQFF
NA	TRBV27	few	TRBJ2-1	TGTGCCAGCAGTTTCGACAGCGCCTCCTACAATGAGCAGTTCTTC	CASSFDSASYNEQFF
NA	TRBV20-1	NA	TRBJ2-5	TGCAGTGCTAGAGATTCCGGACAGACCCAAGAGACCCAGTACTTC	CSARDSGQTQETQYF
NA	TRBV7-7	few	TRBJ2-5	TGTGCTAGCAGCCCTCGGGACGGCGAAGAGACCCAGTACTTC	CASSPRDGEETQYF
TRBD1	TRBV15	many	TRBJ2-7	TGTGCCACCAGCAGAGGGACAGGCTACGAGCAGTACTTC	CATSRGTGYEQYF
NA	TRBV20-1	few	TRBJ1-2	TGCAGTGCTAGAGATCCCCCAGTCTATGGCTACACCTTC	CSARDPPVYGYTF
TRBD1	TRBV6-5	NA	TRBJ2-2	TGTGCCAGCAGACCCTTAGGACAGGGAGGCACCGGGGAGCTGTTTTTT	CASRPLGQGGTGELFF
NA	TRBV12-3/TRBV12-4	few	TRBJ2-7	TGTGCCAGCAGTTTGTGGGGCGAGCAGTACTTC	CASSLWGEQYF
NA	TRBV9	NA	TRBJ2-5	TGTGCCAGCAGCGTAGGCCCAGGACAGCAAGAGACCCAGTACTTC	CASSVGPGQQETQYF
NA	TRBV7-6	NA	TRBJ2-1	TGTGCCAGCAGCAACCCGTATGACCTCTACAATGAGCAGTTCTTC	CASSNPYDLYNEQFF
TRBD2	TRBV12-5	NA	TRBJ2-3	TGTGCTAGTGGTTTGTCGGGAGGCGGTACAGATACGCAGTATTTT	CASGLSGGGTDTQYF
NA	TRBV20-1	many	TRBJ1-2	TGCAGTGCTAGAGTTCAGGGATCGCATGGCTACACCTTC	CSARVQGSHGYTF